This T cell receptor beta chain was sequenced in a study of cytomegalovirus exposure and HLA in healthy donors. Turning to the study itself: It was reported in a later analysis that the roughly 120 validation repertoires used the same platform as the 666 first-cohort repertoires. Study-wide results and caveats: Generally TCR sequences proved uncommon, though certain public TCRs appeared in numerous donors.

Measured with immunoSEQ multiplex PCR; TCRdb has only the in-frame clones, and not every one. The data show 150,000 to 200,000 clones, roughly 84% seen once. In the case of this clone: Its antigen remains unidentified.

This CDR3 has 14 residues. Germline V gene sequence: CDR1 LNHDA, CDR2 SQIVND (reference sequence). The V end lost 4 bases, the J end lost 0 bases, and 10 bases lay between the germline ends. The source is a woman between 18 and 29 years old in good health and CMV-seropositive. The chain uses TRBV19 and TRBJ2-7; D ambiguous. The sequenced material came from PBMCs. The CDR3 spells CASSSILFSYEQYF. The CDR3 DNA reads TGTGCCAGTAGTAGTATCCTCTTCTCCTACGAGCAGTACTTC.